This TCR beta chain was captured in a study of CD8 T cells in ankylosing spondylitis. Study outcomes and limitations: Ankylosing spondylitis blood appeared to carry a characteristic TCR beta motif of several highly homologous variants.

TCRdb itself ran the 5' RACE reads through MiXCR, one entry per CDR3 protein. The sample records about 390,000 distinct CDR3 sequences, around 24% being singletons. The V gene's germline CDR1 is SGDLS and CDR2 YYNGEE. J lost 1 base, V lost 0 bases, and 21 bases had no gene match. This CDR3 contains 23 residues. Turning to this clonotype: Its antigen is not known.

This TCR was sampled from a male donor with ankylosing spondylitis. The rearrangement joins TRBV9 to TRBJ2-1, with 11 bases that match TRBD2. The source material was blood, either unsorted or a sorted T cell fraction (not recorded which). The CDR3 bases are TGTGCCAGCAGCGTAGGCCCGGGGAGGGCTAGCGGGAGGTCTTTGGGATCCTACAATGAGCAGTTCTTC. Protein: CASSVGPGRASGRSLGSYNEQFF. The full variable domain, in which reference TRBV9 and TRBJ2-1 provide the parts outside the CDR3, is DSGVTQTPKHLITATGQRVTLRCSPRSGDLSVYWYQQSLDQGLQFLIQYYNGEERAKGNILERFSAQQFPDLHSELNLSSLELGDSALYFCASSVGPGRASGRSLGSYNEQFFGPGTRLTVL.